One sample yielded the 18 T cell receptor beta chains listed below, sequenced in a study of blood T cell repertoires in COVID-19. Only in-frame clones appear in the TCRdb table, and some are missing; sequencing was by immunoSEQ multiplex PCR. Of some 390,000 clones in the sample, more than 75% were seen once. Material: peripheral blood. The receptors come from a human donor in a cohort sampled during active COVID-19.

This sequence joins TRBV7-2 and TRBJ2-7; TRBD2 agrees at 7 bases. The germline gives CDR1 SGHTA, CDR2 FQGNSA. Trimming cost V 8 bases and J 4 bases; bases outside gene matches: 11. The CDR3 extends over 14 amino acids. This CDR3 is CASARAGEAYEQYF. The CDR3 bases are TGTGCCAGCGCTAGGGCGGGAGAGGCGTACGAGCAGTACTTC.

This chain links TRBV3-1 (or the pseudogene TRBV3-2) with TRBJ2-5; the match to TRBD1 covers 8 bases. After removal of 2 bases from V and 4 bases from J, the junction contained 15 bases not matched to a gene. The CDR3 contains 18 residues. CDR1 is LGHDT, CDR2 YNNKEL, per germline (reference sequence). CDR3 amino acids: CASSQTLPGQGVTETQYF. The CDR3 nucleotides are TGTGCCAGCAGCCAAACTCTCCCCGGACAGGGAGTAACAGAGACCCAGTACTTC.

The sample holds one count of this clone. The chain combines TRBV27 with TRBJ1-1, with TRBD1 as a possible D gene (5 bases). Per the germline V gene, CDR1 is MNHEY and CDR2 is SMNVEV (reference sequence). This CDR3 comprises 13 residues. Trimming took off 3 bases at V and 6 bases at J, with 11 bases between the two ends. The CDR3 DNA sequence: TGTGCCAGCAGTTTCGGGGGAAGGGCTGAAGCTTTCTTT. Residues: CASSFGGRAEAFF.

This chain connects TRBV6-1 to TRBJ1-3; D not certain. Germline CDR1 MNHNS, CDR2 SASEGT. The CDR3 extends over 17 amino acids. Trimming left V 4 bases short and J 1 base short, with 17 bases between. The CDR3 nucleotides are TGTGCCAGCAGTGCTCAAGTCTTCTCGGGATCTGGAAACACCATATATTTT. Protein product: CASSAQVFSGSGNTIYF.

This clone was counted a few times. The rearrangement joins TRBV10-1 to TRBJ1-4, with TRBD1 identical over 9 bases. The CDR3 runs to 16 residues. Trimming removed 5 bases from V and 5 bases from J; junction bases left unmatched: 9. Germline V gene lookup returns CDR1 WNHNN and CDR2 SYGVQD (reference sequence). CDR3 sequence reads: CASSKISGTGNEKLFF. The CDR3 DNA sequence: TGCGCCAGCAGTAAAATATCCGGGACAGGGAATGAAAAACTGTTTTTT.

The V gene is TRBV28, the J gene TRBJ1-5; TRBD1 matches at 12 bases. This CDR3 region has 14 residues. J was trimmed by 6 bases and V by 6 bases; bases with no gene match: 3. CDR1 and CDR2 from the germline V gene are MDHEN and SYDVKM. The CDR3 DNA reads TGTGCCAGCAGCAGGGACAGGGGGCCTCAGCCCCAGCATTTT. Translation gives CASSRDRGPQPQHF.

The chain joins TRBV7-2 to TRBJ2-3; TRBD2 might be the D (7 bases). CDR3 size: 17 residues. Trimming shortened V by 2 bases and J by 3 bases, and 18 bases separated the two germline ends. The V gene's germline CDR1 is SGHTA and CDR2 FQGNSA. In DNA, the CDR3 is TGTGCCAGCAGCTTAAAGGCCGGGGGGCGGGAGACAGATACGCAGTATTTT. Translation: CASSLKAGGRETDTQYF.

V and J are TRBV19 and TRBJ2-3; no clear D. From germline, CDR1 is LNHDA and CDR2 SQIVND (reference sequence). V was cut by 4 bases and J by 6 bases, with 11 bases left in between. The length of the CDR3 is 13 residues. CDR3 nucleotide sequence: TGTGCCAGTAGTAATCCGGGTGCGGATACGCAGTATTTT. It is translated as CASSNPGADTQYF. Complete variable domain (other parts from reference TRBV19 and TRBJ2-3): DGGITQSPKYLFRKEGQNVTLSCEQNLNHDAMYWYRQDPGQGLRLIYYSQIVNDFQKGDIAEGYSVSREKKESFPLTVTSAQKNPTAFYLCASSNPGADTQYFGPGTRLTVL.

The V and J genes are TRBV7-3 and TRBJ1-1; possible D gene TRBD1, 5 bases. CDR1 SGHTA and CDR2 FQGTGA come from the germline V gene. Trimming took 8 bases from V and 2 from J, leaving 12 bases between them. The CDR3 extends over 13 amino acids. The CDR3 DNA reads TGTGCCAGCCTCCAAGACAGAAACACTGAAGCTTTCTTT. The encoded protein is CASLQDRNTEAFF.

This clone was seen a single time. The gene calls are TRBV6-5 and TRBJ1-6; no definite D call. The CDR3 totals 13 residues. Per the germline V gene, CDR1 is MNHEY and CDR2 is SVGAGI. Trimming shortened V by 5 bases and J by 5 bases, and 7 bases separated the two germline ends. CDR3 sequence: CASSRANNSPLHF. The CDR3 bases are TGTGCCAGCAGTCGAGCTAATAATTCACCCCTCCACTTT.

V and J are TRBV19 and TRBJ1-2; no firm D call. The germline V gene has CDR1 LNHDA and CDR2 SQIVND (reference sequence). This CDR3 contains 15 residues. Trimming left V 4 bases short and J 0 bases short, with 12 bases between. The CDR3 protein is CASSNQDRSNYGYTF. The CDR3, as DNA: TGTGCCAGTAGTAACCAGGATCGCTCTAACTATGGCTACACCTTC.

V and J are TRBV7-9 and TRBJ1-3; the D gene is possibly TRBD1 (6 bases). CDR1 is SEHNR, CDR2 FQNEAQ, per germline (reference sequence). Trimming left V 1 base short and J 4 bases short, with 8 bases between. This CDR3 contains 14 residues. CDR3 sequence: CASSLEGGGNTIYF. The CDR3 DNA reads as TGTGCCAGCAGCTTAGAAGGGGGAGGAAACACCATATATTTT.

This clone has a handful of counts. V and J are TRBV5-6 and TRBJ2-5; 8 bases are a match to TRBD2. V gave up 4 bases and J gave up 5 bases; unmatched junction bases: 13. CDR3 size: 16 residues. Per the germline V gene, CDR1 is SGHDT and CDR2 is YYEEEE. CDR3 in amino acids: CASSPGGAPGAETQYF. The CDR3, as DNA: TGTGCCAGCAGCCCCGGGGGGGCCCCCGGTGCGGAGACCCAGTACTTC. Full variable domain (remainder filled in from reference TRBV5-6 and TRBJ2-5): DAGVTQSPTHLIKTRGQQVTLRCSPKSGHDTVSWYQQALGQGPQFIFQYYEEEERQRGNFPDRFSGHQFPNYSSELNVNALLLGDSALYLCASSPGGAPGAETQYFGPGTRLLVL.

The chain joins TRBV11-2 to TRBJ2-2, with D possibly TRBD1 on 6 matching bases. The germline V and J ends were trimmed by 3 bases and 1 base, with 9 bases remaining between them. The germline V gene encodes CDR1 SGHAT and CDR2 FQNNGV. CDR3 length equals 15 residues. CDR3 protein: CASSFRGGNTGELFF. The CDR3 region has the DNA TGTGCCAGCAGCTTCAGGGGTGGGAACACCGGGGAGCTGTTTTTT. The full variable domain, completed using reference TRBV11-2 and TRBJ2-2, is EAGVAQSPRYKIIEKRQSVAFWCNPISGHATLYWYQQILGQGPKLLIQFQNNGVVDDSQLPKDRFSAERLKGVDSTLKIQPAKLEDSAVYLCASSFRGGNTGELFFGEGSRLTVL.

The chain combines TRBV7-9 with TRBJ1-1; D gene unclear. Germline CDR1 and CDR2: SEHNR and FQNEAQ (reference sequence). This CDR3 is 13 amino acids long. V lost 4 bases and J 11 bases, leaving 17 bases between the germline ends. CDR3 bases: TGTGCCAGCAGCTCTCCAATCGGGGTTGGTGCTTTCTTT. This sequence encodes CASSSPIGVGAFF. Full variable domain (missing parts from reference TRBV7-9 and TRBJ1-1): DTGVSQNPRHKITKRGQNVTFRCDPISEHNRLYWYRQTLGQGPEFLTYFQNEAQLEKSRLLSDRFSAERPKGSFSTLEIQRTEQGDSAMYLCASSSPIGVGAFFGQGTRLTVV.

The rearrangement joins TRBV5-1 to TRBJ1-2; 9 positions agree with TRBD1. The CDR3 contains 14 residues. Germline lookup yields CDR1 SGHRS and CDR2 YFSETQ. V lost 7 bases to trimming and J lost 10 bases; unmatched junction nucleotides: 14. CDR3 protein: CASGKQGAANDYTF. In DNA form, the CDR3 reads TGCGCCAGCGGGAAACAGGGGGCCGCGAATGACTACACCTTC.

The chain joins TRBV7-8 to TRBJ2-1; no clear D. CDR1 and CDR2 from the germline V gene are SGHVS and FQNEAQ. The CDR3 spans 19 residues. The V and J ends lost 0 bases and 7 bases respectively, with 25 bases between them. CDR3 loop: CASSLAGSGKSVYGNEQFF. CDR3 bases: TGTGCCAGCAGCTTAGCCGGCTCAGGAAAGTCTGTTTACGGTAATGAGCAGTTCTTC.

The V gene is TRBV7-6, the J gene TRBJ2-5; no clear D. Trimming removed 6 bases at V and 3 bases at J, with 8 bases between. Per the germline V gene, CDR1 is SGHVS and CDR2 is FNYEAQ. CDR3 length: 12 amino acids. The CDR3 loop reads CASSSTKETQYF. CDR3 bases: TGTGCCAGCAGTTCAACTAAAGAGACCCAGTACTTC.